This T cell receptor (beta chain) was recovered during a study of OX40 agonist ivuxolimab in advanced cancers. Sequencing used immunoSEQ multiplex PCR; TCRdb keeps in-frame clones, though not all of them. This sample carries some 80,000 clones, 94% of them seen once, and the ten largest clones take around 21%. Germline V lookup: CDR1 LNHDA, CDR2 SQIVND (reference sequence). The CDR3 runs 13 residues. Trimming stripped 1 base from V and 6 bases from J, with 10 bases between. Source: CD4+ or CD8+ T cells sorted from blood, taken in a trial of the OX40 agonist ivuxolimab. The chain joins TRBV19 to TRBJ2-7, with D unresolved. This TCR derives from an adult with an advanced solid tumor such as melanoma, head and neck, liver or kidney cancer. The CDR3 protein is CASSIGQPGEQYF. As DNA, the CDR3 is TGTGCCAGTAGTATAGGGCAACCCGGCGAGCAGTACTTC.